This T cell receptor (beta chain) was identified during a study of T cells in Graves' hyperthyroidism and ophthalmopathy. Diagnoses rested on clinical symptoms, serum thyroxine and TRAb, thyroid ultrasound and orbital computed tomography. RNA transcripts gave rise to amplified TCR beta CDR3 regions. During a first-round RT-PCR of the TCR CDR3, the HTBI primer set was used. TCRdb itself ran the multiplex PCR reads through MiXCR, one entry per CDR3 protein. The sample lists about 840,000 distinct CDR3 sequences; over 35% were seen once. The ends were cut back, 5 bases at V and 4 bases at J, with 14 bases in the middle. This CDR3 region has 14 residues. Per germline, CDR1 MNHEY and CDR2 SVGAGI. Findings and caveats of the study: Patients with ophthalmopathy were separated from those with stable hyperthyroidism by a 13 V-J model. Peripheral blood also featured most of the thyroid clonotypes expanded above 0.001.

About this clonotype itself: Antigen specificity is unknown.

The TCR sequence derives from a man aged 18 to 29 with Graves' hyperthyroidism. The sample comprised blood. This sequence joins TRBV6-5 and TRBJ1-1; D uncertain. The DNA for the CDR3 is TGTGCCAGCAGTCCCGCGGGGAGGGCCACTGAAGCTTTCTTT. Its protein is CASSPAGRATEAFF.